This passage covers 30 T cell receptor beta chains from one sample sequenced in a study of shared clonotypes between healthy human individuals (dated by TCRdb to between 2020 and 2021). The library was made by the immunoSEQ multiplex PCR assay. This is the immuneACCESS table as TCRdb keeps it, with only in-frame sequences that have V and J called. A part of the clones is gone; compared with another copy, unresolved V genes explain less than half, and the rest is unexplained. This sample gives some 1,400,000 clones in total; around 97% of them show up just once. Of the sample, approximately 1.1% is held by the ten largest clones. The sample taken for sequencing was naive CD4+ T cells sorted from blood. In the paper's terms, the cell subset or site label means: CD45RA+ positively selected. The receptors stem from a man aged 30 to 39 in good health.

V gene TRBV14 combines with J gene TRBJ2-7, with TRBD2 identical over 14 bases. Germline V gives CDR1 SGHDN, CDR2 FVKESK. The CDR3 covers 15 residues. The V segment lost 4 bases and the J segment 4 bases; nucleotides outside the gene matches: 3. Written as DNA, the CDR3 is TGTGCCAGCAGCCCCGGGACTAGCGGGAGATACGAGCAGTACTTC. It is translated as CASSPGTSGRYEQYF.

J is TRBJ2-1 and V is TRBV28; tentatively, D is TRBD1 or TRBD2 (6 bases each). Per germline, CDR1 MDHEN and CDR2 SYDVKM. V lost 3 bases to trimming and J lost 6 bases, with 15 bases between them. The CDR3 sequence is 15 residues long. The CDR3 region is CASSFTGALANEQFF. CDR3 coding DNA: TGTGCCAGCAGTTTCACGGGGGCGCTCGCCAATGAGCAGTTCTTC.

V is TRBV6-1 and J is TRBJ2-7; D may be TRBD2 (6 bases). V gave up 8 bases and J gave up 1 base, with 18 bases separating them. This CDR3 comprises 15 residues. Germline loops: CDR1 MNHNS, CDR2 SASEGT. The CDR3 region is CASLPGASPSYEQYF. CDR3 nucleotides: TGTGCCAGCTTACCGGGAGCATCCCCGTCCTACGAGCAGTACTTC.

The rearrangement uses TRBV6-6 and TRBJ2-1; 9 positions match TRBD1. V was pared by 7 bases and J by 8 bases, with 15 bases of the junction left unmatched. The CDR3 is 16 residues long. CDR1 and CDR2 (germline): MNHNY, SVGAGI (reference sequence). CDR3 region: CASTLGWGQGMYEQFF. Written as DNA, the CDR3 is TGTGCCAGCACTCTTGGGTGGGGACAGGGTATGTATGAGCAGTTCTTC.

The chain has TRBV6-1 and TRBJ1-1; D is undetermined. V was pared by 4 bases and J by 1 base, with 13 bases between. The CDR3 length is 15 residues. The V gene's germline CDR1 is MNHNS and CDR2 SASEGT. CDR3 region: CASSALLSTNTEAFF. CDR3 sequence (DNA): TGTGCCAGCAGTGCCCTATTATCGACGAACACTGAAGCTTTCTTT.

This chain uses TRBV14 with TRBJ2-2; 7 bases are shared with TRBD1. The CDR3 is 16 amino acids. The trim removed 5 bases at V and 5 bases at J, leaving 11 bases unmatched. Germline CDR1 SGHDN, CDR2 FVKESK. The CDR3 coding sequence is TGTGCCAGCAGCTTACACGACAGGGCACTGACCGGGGAGCTGTTTTTT. Its translation: CASSLHDRALTGELFF. Combining the CDR3 with reference TRBV14 and TRBJ2-2 gives the whole variable domain EAGVTQFPSHSVIEKGQTVTLRCDPISGHDNLYWYRRVMGKEIKFLLHFVKESKQDESGMPNNRFLAERTGGTYSTLKVQPAELEDSGVYFCASSLHDRALTGELFFGEGSRLTVL.

V usage is TRBV2 and J usage is TRBJ1-3; D is perhaps TRBD1 (5 bases). V lost 6 bases to trimming and J lost 0 bases, with 9 bases between them. Germline CDR1 reads SNHLY; CDR2 reads FYNNEI. The CDR3 sequence is 14 residues long. The chain's CDR3 is CASSETASGNTIYF. Written as DNA, the CDR3 is TGTGCCAGCAGCGAGACAGCCTCTGGAAACACCATATATTTT.

CDR3 sequence reads: CSVGTKVTDTQYF. For the CDR3, the DNA is TGCAGCGTTGGGACCAAAGTCACAGATACGCAGTATTTT. The J gene is TRBJ2-3, the V gene TRBV29-1; no reliable D call. The ends were cut back, 4 bases at V and 2 bases at J, with 10 bases in the middle. The CDR3 length is 13 residues. Per the germline V gene, CDR1 is SQVTM and CDR2 is ANQGSEA.

This chain links TRBV4-2 with TRBJ2-2; 11 bases are shared with TRBD2. V was pared by 1 base and J by 4 bases, with 5 bases of the junction left unmatched. Germline CDR1 is LGHNA and CDR2 is YNFKEQ. The length of the CDR3 is 17 residues. Written as DNA, the CDR3 is TGTGCCAGCAGCCAAGCACTAGCGGGAGATGTCACCGGGGAGCTGTTTTTT. It translates to CASSQALAGDVTGELFF.

This CDR3 reads CASSIFSSSTDTQYF. CDR3 coding DNA: TGTGCCAGTAGTATATTCTCTTCTAGCACAGATACGCAGTATTTT. The chain carries TRBV19 and TRBJ2-3, with D unresolved. This CDR3 has 15 amino acids. Germline CDR1 LNHDA, CDR2 SQIVND (reference sequence). The V end was cut by 2 bases, the J end by 0 bases, with 9 bases between.

This chain joins TRBV18 and TRBJ1-5; tentatively, D is TRBD1 (5 bases). The V end lost 2 bases, the J end lost 9 bases, and 11 bases lay between the germline ends. The germline gives CDR1 KGHSH, CDR2 LQKENI. The CDR3 extends over 13 amino acids. CDR3 residues: CASSPMSGWPQHF. CDR3 DNA: TGTGCCAGCTCACCAATGTCAGGGTGGCCCCAGCATTTT.

The gene calls are TRBV19 and TRBJ2-3; 7 bases match TRBD2. The CDR3 is 14 residues long. Germline trimming cut 5 bases from V and 3 bases from J; bases unmatched to any gene: 5. The germline V gene encodes CDR1 LNHDA and CDR2 SQIVND (reference sequence). This CDR3 reads CASSPGTMTDTQYF. In nucleotides, the CDR3 is TGTGCCAGTAGTCCCGGGACTATGACAGATACGCAGTATTTT.

Of note for this clone: The sample holds other DNA sequences that translate to the same CDR3. The chain is built from TRBV9 and TRBJ2-2; D remains ambiguous. The CDR3 runs to 14 residues. Germline assignment: CDR1 SGDLS and CDR2 YYNGEE. Between the trimmed V and J ends, which lost 0 bases and 1 base, there was a span of 4 bases. The CDR3 DNA follows: TGTGCCAGCAGCGTAGCGGTGAACACCGGGGAGCTGTTTTTT. It specifies CASSVAVNTGELFF.

Here the CDR3 reads CASSRTGTVEDIQYF. DNA of the CDR3: TGTGCCAGTAGTAGGACCGGGACGGTCGAGGACATTCAGTACTTC. J is TRBJ2-4 and V is TRBV19; D may be TRBD1 or TRBD2 (5 bases each). Trimming pared 4 bases from V and 8 bases from J, leaving 18 bases between. This CDR3 has 15 amino acids. Germline lookup yields CDR1 LNHDA and CDR2 SQIVND (reference sequence).

This clone appeared once. The rearrangement links TRBV7-9 to TRBJ1-4; tentatively, D is TRBD1 (5 bases). The V gene lost 5 bases and the J gene lost 0 bases, with 13 bases spanning the gap. Germline V gene sequence: CDR1 SEHNR, CDR2 FQNEAQ (reference sequence). This CDR3 region has 16 residues. CDR3 nucleotides: TGTGCCAGCAGCCCGAGGAGGGGACCAACTAATGAAAAACTGTTTTTT. Translating gives CASSPRRGPTNEKLFF.

The chain links TRBV5-4 to TRBJ1-1; no firm D call. V was cut by 3 bases and J by 0 bases, with 6 bases left in between. The CDR3 contains 13 residues. CDR1 is SGHNT and CDR2 is YYREEE in the germline V gene (reference sequence). In nucleotides, the CDR3 is TGTGCCAGCAGCTCGGGATTGAACACTGAAGCTTTCTTT. Amino acid sequence: CASSSGLNTEAFF. Full variable domain (remainder filled in from reference TRBV5-4 and TRBJ1-1): ETGVTQSPTHLIKTRGQQVTLRCSSQSGHNTVSWYQQALGQGPQFIFQYYREEENGRGNFPPRFSGLQFPNYSSELNVNALELDDSALYLCASSSGLNTEAFFGQGTRLTVV.

Only one count was recorded for this clone. This sample includes further DNA sequences coding for the same CDR3. The V and J genes are TRBV28 and TRBJ2-2; no reliable D call. The germline V gene encodes CDR1 MDHEN and CDR2 SYDVKM. This CDR3 region has 13 residues. V lost 2 bases and J 5 bases, leaving 6 bases between the germline ends. This CDR3 is CASSLRLTGELFF. The CDR3 bases are TGTGCCAGCAGTTTAAGGTTGACCGGGGAGCTGTTTTTT. Complete variable domain (other parts from reference TRBV28 and TRBJ2-2): DVKVTQSSRYLVKRTGEKVFLECVQDMDHENMFWYRQDPGLGLRLIYFSYDVKMKEKGDIPEGYSVSREKKERFSLILESASTNQTSMYLCASSLRLTGELFFGEGSRLTVL.

The J gene is TRBJ2-1, the V gene TRBV29-1, with 7 bases identical to TRBD2. The germline gives CDR1 SQVTM, CDR2 ANQGSEA. V dropped 3 bases and J dropped 7; count of bases not matched to a gene: 9. The CDR3 contains 14 residues. CDR3 nucleotide sequence: TGCAGCGTTGACCCAAGCGGGATTAGTAATGAGCAGTTCTTC. Translating gives CSVDPSGISNEQFF.

The chain recombines TRBV10-3 with TRBJ1-1, with TRBD1 as a possible D gene (6 bases). Trimming left V 7 bases short and J 4 bases short, with 13 bases between. The length of the CDR3 is 13 residues. Per germline, CDR1 ENHRY and CDR2 SYGVKD. The CDR3 nucleotides read TGTGCCATCAACGAGGACAGTCGCACTGAAGCTTTCTTT. This codes for CAINEDSRTEAFF.

The chain carries TRBV11-2 and TRBJ2-2, with D possibly matching TRBD2 (5 bases). V gave up 1 base and J gave up 6 bases, with 6 bases separating them. Germline V lookup: CDR1 SGHAT, CDR2 FQNNGV. CDR3 length: 13 amino acids. The CDR3: CASSLGGAGELFF. CDR3 nucleotides: TGTGCCAGCAGCTTAGGGGGAGCCGGGGAGCTGTTTTTT.

The V and J genes are TRBV7-9 and TRBJ1-3; D uncertain. CDR3 length: 15 residues. The germline V and J ends were trimmed by 6 bases and 0 bases, with 12 bases remaining between them. Germline values: CDR1 SEHNR, CDR2 FQNEAQ (reference sequence). For the CDR3, the DNA is TGTGCCAGCAGGGTGAGGGCTGGCTCTGGAAACACCATATATTTT. It encodes CASRVRAGSGNTIYF.

V is TRBV19 and J is TRBJ2-5, with D perhaps matching TRBD2 (6 bases). This CDR3 spans 14 amino acids. The germline V and J ends were trimmed by 7 bases and 2 bases, with 14 bases remaining between them. Germline CDR1 reads LNHDA; CDR2 reads SQIVND (reference sequence). The CDR3 DNA sequence: TGTGCCAGTAATTCCGGGACTCATCAAGAGACCCAGTACTTC. Its translation is CASNSGTHQETQYF.

This clone was observed once. The rearrangement links TRBV7-6 to TRBJ2-4; D is possibly TRBD1 (5 bases). The CDR3 length is 13 residues. The germline CDR1 and CDR2 sequences are SGHVS and FNYEAQ. Deletions cut 5 bases from V and 2 bases from J, with 7 bases between. CDR3 sequence: CASSTGPKNIQYF. The DNA for the CDR3 is TGTGCCAGCAGCACAGGACCCAAAAACATTCAGTACTTC.

The V and J genes are TRBV5-5 and TRBJ2-7; perhaps TRBD2 as D (6 bases). Trimming pared 0 bases from V and 7 bases from J, leaving 23 bases between. Germline V gives CDR1 SGHKS, CDR2 YYEKEE (reference sequence). This CDR3 spans 17 amino acids. Written as DNA, the CDR3 is TGTGCCAGCAGCTTGGCCCTTTTGCGGGAATTTCTGGGGGAGCAGTACTTC. Protein sequence: CASSLALLREFLGEQYF.

The chain joins TRBV12-1 to TRBJ2-2; TRBD1, the table's D call, was not compared with the DNA. TRBV12-1 is noted as a pseudogene. The CDR3 consists of 19 residues. CDR3 coding DNA: TGTGCCAGCAGCTCAATTACAACCGGGACAGCATACGACACCGGGGAGCTGTTTTTT. This sequence encodes CASSSITTGTAYDTGELFF.

This CDR3 is CASATSRFETQYF. Written as DNA, the CDR3 is TGTGCCAGCGCTACCAGTCGGTTTGAGACCCAGTACTTC. The chain joins TRBV5-4 to TRBJ2-5; D unresolved. With 7 bases removed from V and 5 bases from J, the gap between germline ends came to 15 bases. Germline CDR1 is SGHNT and CDR2 is YYREEE (reference sequence). The CDR3 runs to 13 residues.

This chain joins TRBV30 and TRBJ1-5; the D is unclear. The CDR3 is 15 residues long. V lost 5 bases, J lost 1 base, and 15 bases lay in between. Germline V lookup: CDR1 GTSNPN, CDR2 SVGIG (reference sequence). CDR3 loop: CAWDEKEGSNQPQHF. In DNA form, the CDR3 reads TGTGCCTGGGATGAGAAGGAAGGGAGCAATCAGCCCCAGCATTTT.

The V and J genes are TRBV27 and TRBJ2-5; 9 nucleotides line up with TRBD1. This CDR3 is built from 16 residues. CDR1 MNHEY and CDR2 SMNVEV come from the germline V gene (reference sequence). With V trimmed by 7 bases and J by 4 bases, 13 bases remained unmatched. CDR3 DNA sequence: TGTGCCAGCATCCGAAAGGGACAGGGAGGATCAGAGACCCAGTACTTC. Protein product: CASIRKGQGGSETQYF.

The rearrangement uses TRBV28 and TRBJ2-7, with 7 bases lining up with TRBD1. The CDR3 has 14 amino acids. Germline CDR1 MDHEN, CDR2 SYDVKM. V trimming: 2 bases; J trimming: 2 bases; junction bases outside the gene matches: 3. Here the CDR3 DNA reads TGTGCCAGCAGTTTAGTAGGGGGCGCCTACGAGCAGTACTTC. Encoded protein: CASSLVGGAYEQYF.

The chain has TRBV30 and TRBJ1-4; 7 bases line up with TRBD1. The junction had 23 bases not matched to a gene; V was cut back by 4 bases and J by 6 bases. The germline CDR1 and CDR2 sequences are GTSNPN and SVGIG (reference sequence). The CDR3 extends over 19 amino acids. CDR3 nucleotides: TGTGCCTGGAATAGATGGAATAAGGGGGCGCAGGGGCCTTATGAAAAACTGTTTTTT. Its translation: CAWNRWNKGAQGPYEKLFF.